Below, 20 T cell receptor beta chains from the same sample are listed, as sequenced in a study of long-term antiretroviral therapy in people with HIV. With survey level as its setting, the immunoSEQ assay was v3.0. The data were produced by immunoSEQ multiplex PCR, yet TCRdb's version contains in-frame clones alone and is incomplete. The table has 20,000 to 25,000 clones, around nine tenths seen once. This sample comprised unsorted PBMCs, obtained 0.6 years after starting antiretroviral therapy. Source of these receptors: a man aged 60 to 69 with HIV.

This chain links TRBV5-1 with TRBJ2-5; D is possibly TRBD2 (6 bases). The ends were cut back, 4 bases at V and 2 bases at J, with 15 bases in the middle. Per germline, CDR1 SGHRS and CDR2 YFSETQ. This CDR3 comprises 15 residues. The CDR3 sequence: CASSRGSAGQETQYF. The CDR3 bases are TGCGCCAGCAGCCGGGGCTCGGCGGGACAAGAGACCCAGTACTTC.

This chain uses TRBV28 with TRBJ2-1; 8 bases are a match to TRBD2. The germline CDR1 and CDR2 sequences are MDHEN and SYDVKM. The CDR3 consists of 14 residues. V trimming: 7 bases; J trimming: 6 bases; junction bases outside the gene matches: 8. This CDR3 is CASTQAGATNEQFF. As DNA, the CDR3 is TGTGCCAGCACTCAAGCGGGGGCTACCAATGAGCAGTTCTTC. Full variable domain (missing parts from reference TRBV28 and TRBJ2-1): DVKVTQSSRYLVKRTGEKVFLECVQDMDHENMFWYRQDPGLGLRLIYFSYDVKMKEKGDIPEGYSVSREKKERFSLILESASTNQTSMYLCASTQAGATNEQFFGPGTRLTVL.

The V call is TRBV30, the J call TRBJ2-2; no definite D call. V was trimmed by 5 bases and J by 0 bases, leaving 7 bases between them. The germline V gene encodes CDR1 GTSNPN and CDR2 SVGIG (reference sequence). The CDR3 sequence is 13 residues long. CDR3 sequence (DNA): TGTGCCTGGTCTAAGTCGAACACCGGGGAGCTGTTTTTT. Residues: CAWSKSNTGELFF.

This chain connects TRBV6-1 to TRBJ2-7; D possibly matches TRBD1 or TRBD2 (6 bases each). The CDR3 consists of 14 residues. The V end was cut by 2 bases, the J end by 2 bases, with 10 bases between. CDR1 is MNHNS, CDR2 SASEGT, per germline. The CDR3 region has the DNA TGTGCCAGCAGTGAACCGGGGGCCCCCTACGAGCAGTACTTC. Protein: CASSEPGAPYEQYF.

In DNA form, the CDR3 reads TGTGCCAGCAGGGACAGGGATAACGAGCAGTACTTC. As protein: CASRDRDNEQYF. The rearrangement joins TRBV2 to TRBJ2-7; 8 positions match TRBD1. The germline V gene has CDR1 SNHLY and CDR2 FYNNEI. V shed 6 bases, J shed 5 bases, and the junction held 3 bases outside the gene matches. The CDR3 extends over 12 amino acids.

The chain employs TRBV30 and TRBJ2-7, with TRBD2 matching 13 bases. The V and J ends lost 4 bases and 1 base, in that order; junction bases with no gene match: 7. Germline CDR1 and CDR2: GTSNPN and SVGIG (reference sequence). CDR3 length: 16 residues. CDR3 sequence (DNA): TGTGCCTGGAAACTAGCGGGAGGGCCAGGGTCCTACGAGCAGTACTTC. This sequence encodes CAWKLAGGPGSYEQYF.

Here the CDR3 reads CASSGATRGDIQYF. The CDR3 DNA reads as TGTGCCAGCAGCGGGGCGACACGTGGGGACATTCAGTACTTC. The rearrangement joins TRBV9 to TRBJ2-4; D gene unclear. The CDR3 covers 14 residues. The germline V gene encodes CDR1 SGDLS and CDR2 YYNGEE. V shed 3 bases and J shed 8 bases, with 15 bases lying between them.

A single count supports this clone. The V and J genes are TRBV9 and TRBJ2-7; 8 nucleotides line up with TRBD2. This CDR3 comprises 15 residues. Germline CDR1 is SGDLS and CDR2 is YYNGEE. J was trimmed by 4 bases and V by 0 bases; bases with no gene match: 6. The CDR3 nucleotides are TGTGCCAGCAGCGTAGCGGCGGGAGGATTATACGAGCAGTACTTC. This sequence encodes CASSVAAGGLYEQYF.

The V gene is TRBV10-3, the J gene TRBJ2-3, with 15 positions matching TRBD2. CDR1 is ENHRY and CDR2 is SYGVKD in the germline V gene. The CDR3 is made up of 16 amino acids. V was clipped by 6 bases and J by 4 bases; unmatched bases: 5. Here the CDR3 reads CAIRPGTSGRSDTQYF. In DNA, the CDR3 is TGTGCCATCAGGCCCGGGACTAGCGGGAGGTCAGATACGCAGTATTTT.

The chain employs TRBV2 and TRBJ1-1; tentatively, D is TRBD1 (5 bases). The length of the CDR3 is 13 residues. Trimming pared 7 bases from V and 4 bases from J, leaving 13 bases between. The V gene's germline CDR1 is SNHLY and CDR2 FYNNEI. CDR3 sequence (DNA): TGTGCCAGCAATACGAGGCAGGGCACTGAAGCTTTCTTT. Translated: CASNTRQGTEAFF.

The CDR3 DNA reads TGTGCCAGCAAGCACCGGGACACCTCCTACGAGCAGTACTTC. This translates into CASKHRDTSYEQYF. V is TRBV2 and J is TRBJ2-7, with D tentatively TRBD1 (6 bases). Germline V gene lookup returns CDR1 SNHLY and CDR2 FYNNEI. Trimming removed 7 bases at V and 0 bases at J, with 13 bases between. There are 14 residues in the CDR3.

The chain links TRBV7-2 to TRBJ2-7; 8 nucleotides line up with TRBD1. J was trimmed by 9 bases and V by 2 bases; bases with no gene match: 3. The germline CDR1 and CDR2 sequences are SGHTA and FQGNSA. CDR3 length: 12 amino acids. CDR3 sequence reads: CASSLQGALQYF. The CDR3 nucleotides read TGTGCCAGCAGCTTACAGGGGGCGCTGCAGTACTTC. Looking up the rest from reference TRBV7-2 and TRBJ2-7 gives the full variable domain: GAGVSQSPSNKVTEKGKDVELRCDPISGHTALYWYRQSLGQGLEFLIYFQGNSAPDKSGLPSDRFSAERTGGSVSTLTIQRTQQEDSAVYLCASSLQGALQYFGPGTRLTVT.

The genes are TRBV7-2 and TRBJ2-3, with TRBD2 as a possible D gene (5 bases). Per germline, CDR1 SGHTA and CDR2 FQGNSA. The germline V and J ends were trimmed by 5 bases and 1 base, with 16 bases remaining between them. The CDR3 runs to 16 residues. CDR3 DNA: TGTGCCAGCAGCCCCAGTTTAGGAGGCGGCACAGATACGCAGTATTTT. Its translation: CASSPSLGGGTDTQYF.

The V call is TRBV30, the J call TRBJ1-2; D remains unclear. V was cut by 0 bases and J by 7 bases, with 12 bases left in between. Germline loops: CDR1 GTSNPN, CDR2 SVGIG (reference sequence). The CDR3 sequence is 13 residues long. Written as DNA, the CDR3 is TGTGCCTGGAGTGTATTGGGCCCGACTGGCTACACCTTC. Its protein product is CAWSVLGPTGYTF.

The rearrangement links TRBV28 to TRBJ1-4; D gene ambiguous. The CDR3 totals 14 residues. V lost 5 bases and J lost 1, with 8 bases in between. Germline CDR1 is MDHEN and CDR2 is SYDVKM. As DNA, the CDR3 is TGTGCCAGCAGTCCGGCGGGAACTAATGAAAAACTGTTTTTT. This gives the protein CASSPAGTNEKLFF.

The V and J genes are TRBV19 and TRBJ2-5; D is undetermined. The CDR3 sequence is 12 residues long. Germline loops: CDR1 LNHDA, CDR2 SQIVND (reference sequence). Trimming pared 3 bases from V and 3 bases from J, leaving 5 bases between. The CDR3 protein is CASSIGKETQYF. In DNA form, the CDR3 reads TGTGCCAGTAGTATCGGTAAAGAGACCCAGTACTTC.

V and J are TRBV5-1 and TRBJ1-2; 7 bases align to TRBD1. V shed 5 bases, J shed 8 bases, and the junction held 9 bases outside the gene matches. Germline assignment: CDR1 SGHRS and CDR2 YFSETQ. This CDR3 region has 13 residues. CDR3 residues: CASRTGTAIGYTF. The CDR3 coding sequence is TGCGCCAGCAGAACCGGGACAGCTATAGGCTACACCTTC.

The J gene is TRBJ1-2, the V gene TRBV20-1, with D maybe TRBD1 (5 bases). The CDR3 has 11 residues. V was clipped by 5 bases and J by 4 bases, with 8 bases between them. Germline-derived CDR1 and CDR2 are DFQATT and SNEGSKA (reference sequence). The CDR3 nucleotides are TGCAGTGCTCCTCAGGGCTATGGCTACACCTTC. Translation: CSAPQGYGYTF.

The chain combines TRBV5-4 with TRBJ2-1; 9 bases fit TRBD2. This CDR3 is built from 16 residues. The V and J ends lost 5 bases and 0 bases, in that order; junction bases with no gene match: 6. Germline values: CDR1 SGHNT, CDR2 YYREEE (reference sequence). As DNA, the CDR3 is TGTGCCAGCAGGGGAAGCGGGGGGAGCTCCTACAATGAGCAGTTCTTC. Translated, it gives CASRGSGGSSYNEQFF.

The V call is TRBV5-1, the J call TRBJ2-3; tentative D call: TRBD2 (6 bases). This CDR3 has 16 amino acids. Germline CDR1 reads SGHRS; CDR2 reads YFSETQ. Trimming shortened V by 8 bases and J by 0 bases, and 19 bases separated the two germline ends. CDR3 region: CASSHSGEASTDTQYF. The CDR3 DNA reads as TGCGCCAGTAGCCACTCGGGGGAGGCTAGCACAGATACGCAGTATTTT.